Listed here are 6 T cell receptor beta chains from one sample, sequenced in a study of shared clonotypes between healthy human individuals. TCRdb's copy holds only in-frame clones and misses some; the assay was immunoSEQ multiplex PCR. The table shows 450,000 to 500,000 clones, with approximately 81% occurring only once. The sequencing sample was made of PBMCs. All receptors derive from a woman aged 40 to 49 in good health. Some clones in this sample may be carry-over from other donors' samples.

Notes on this clone: This clone may be a read error of a much larger clone one base away. This specimen includes other DNA sequences encoding the same CDR3. The rearrangement links TRBV28 to TRBJ2-2; no reliable D call. This CDR3 is 13 amino acids long. CDR1 is MDHEN, CDR2 SYDVKM, per germline. V was shortened by 2 bases and J by 6 bases, with 7 bases between the two germline ends. The CDR3 coding sequence is TGTGCCAGCAGTTTAATTCCTGCCGGGGAGCTGTTTTTT. It yields the protein CASSLIPAGELFF.

This chain links TRBV15 with TRBJ2-5; D is uncertain. V lost 0 bases and J 4 bases, leaving 15 bases between the germline ends. This CDR3 is 16 amino acids long. CDR1 is LNHNV, CDR2 YYDKDF, per germline (reference sequence). DNA for the CDR3: TGTGCCACCAGCAGAGATAAAATATTGGGCTTAGAGACCCAGTACTTC. Residues: CATSRDKILGLETQYF.

In the case of this clone: A far larger clone lies a single base away; this is likely a read error. This CDR3 is also generated by other DNA sequences in the sample. V and J are TRBV6-1 and TRBJ1-5, with D perhaps matching TRBD1 (5 bases). This CDR3 has 13 residues. Trimming shortened V by 3 bases and J by 5 bases, and 8 bases separated the two germline ends. Germline V gene lookup returns CDR1 MNHNS and CDR2 SASEGT. The CDR3 region is CASSEDIYQPQHF. The CDR3 coding sequence is TGTGCCAGCAGTGAGGACATATATCAGCCCCAGCATTTT.

CDR3 DNA sequence: TGTGCCAGCAGACAGGGGCAGCCTAGCAATCAGCCCCAGCATTTT. It encodes CASRQGQPSNQPQHF. V is TRBV2 and J is TRBJ1-5, with TRBD1 matching over 7 bases. V lost 6 bases and J lost 0; bases outside the gene matches: 5. CDR3 length: 15 amino acids. CDR1 and CDR2 (germline): SNHLY, FYNNEI.

A remark on this clone: At one boundary the junction diverges from the germline segment, which might be a read error. This chain joins TRBV27 and TRBJ1-3, with D uncertain. Germline lookup yields CDR1 MNHEY and CDR2 SMNVEV (reference sequence). The CDR3 is 14 amino acids. The CDR3 protein is CASSLSFSGSTIYF. CDR3 sequence (DNA): TGTGCCAGCAGCTTATCCTTCTCTGGAAGCACCATATATTTT.

V is TRBV13 and J is TRBJ2-2, with D possibly being TRBD2 (6 bases). This CDR3 is 13 amino acids long. Germline V gene sequence: CDR1 PRHDT, CDR2 FYEKMQ (reference sequence). V lost 5 bases, J lost 3 bases, and 7 bases lay in between. CDR3 amino acids: CASSRGYTGELFF. In nucleotides, the CDR3 is TGTGCCAGCAGCCGGGGGTACACCGGGGAGCTGTTTTTT.